The 15 T cell receptor beta chains below were found in one sample sequenced in a study of blood T cell repertoires in COVID-19. Generated by immunoSEQ multiplex PCR, the TCRdb table keeps only in-frame clones and is missing some. The table records 170,000 or so clones, over 80% of them present only once. The sample comprised peripheral blood. These receptors all come from a woman in her sixties or seventies with acute or convalescent COVID-19.

The genes are TRBV15 and TRBJ1-5; 7 bases map to TRBD1. CDR1 and CDR2 from the germline V gene are LNHNV and YYDKDF (reference sequence). Trimming at V came to 0 bases and at J to 3 bases, leaving 5 bases not matched to a gene. The CDR3 sequence is 16 residues long. The CDR3 DNA follows: TGTGCCACCAGCAGAGATAGGAAGGGGGCCAATCAGCCCCAGCATTTT. Translation: CATSRDRKGANQPQHF.

This clone came up once. This chain uses TRBV5-4 with TRBJ2-1; possible D gene TRBD2, 5 bases. The CDR3 runs to 14 residues. Germline V CDR1 and CDR2: SGHNT, YYREEE (reference sequence). The germline V and J ends were trimmed by 1 base and 1 base, with 6 bases remaining between them. The CDR3 nucleotides are TGTGCCAGCAGCTTGCGGGGATCCTACAATGAGCAGTTCTTC. The encoded protein is CASSLRGSYNEQFF.

The rearrangement links TRBV19 to TRBJ1-3; D remains unclear. Trimming left V 2 bases short and J 0 bases short, with 14 bases between. Germline assignment: CDR1 LNHDA and CDR2 SQIVND (reference sequence). The CDR3 is 17 amino acids. CDR3 in amino acids: CASSIPGDGNSGNTIYF. As DNA, the CDR3 is TGTGCCAGTAGTATACCGGGAGACGGGAACTCTGGAAACACCATATATTTT.

V usage is TRBV5-1 and J usage is TRBJ2-1; TRBD1 matches at 8 bases. The ends lost 4 bases at V and 5 bases at J; junction bases unmatched: 11. The V gene's germline CDR1 is SGHRS and CDR2 YFSETQ. The CDR3 runs to 16 residues. As DNA, the CDR3 is TGCGCCAGCAGCCCCACCCTGACAGGGGATAACAATGAGCAGTTCTTC. Its protein is CASSPTLTGDNNEQFF.

The chain joins TRBV19 to TRBJ2-3, with TRBD2 matching 11 bases. The germline V gene has CDR1 LNHDA and CDR2 SQIVND (reference sequence). The trim removed 9 bases at V and 7 bases at J, leaving 3 bases unmatched. The CDR3 runs to 12 residues. CDR3 sequence: CASRTSGHTQYF. The CDR3, as DNA: TGTGCCAGCAGGACTAGCGGGCATACGCAGTATTTT.

The rearrangement joins TRBV18 to TRBJ2-7; 9 positions agree with TRBD1. Losses at the gene ends were 2 bases for V and 5 bases for J; bases not matched to a gene: 7. This CDR3 contains 15 residues. The germline CDR1 and CDR2 sequences are KGHSH and LQKENI. The DNA of the CDR3 is TGTGCCAGCTCACCATTTGGGACAGGGATCAACGAGCAGTACTTC. This gives the protein CASSPFGTGINEQYF.

V usage is TRBV6-5 and J usage is TRBJ2-1, with 8 nucleotides matching TRBD2. Trimming removed 7 bases from V and 3 bases from J; junction bases left unmatched: 5. This CDR3 contains 14 residues. Germline assignment: CDR1 MNHEY and CDR2 SVGAGI. The CDR3 region is CASTGGDLYNEQFF. In nucleotides, the CDR3 is TGTGCCAGCACCGGGGGGGATCTCTACAATGAGCAGTTCTTC.

V is TRBV28 and J is TRBJ2-1; 10 nucleotides align to TRBD1. Losses at the gene ends were 6 bases for V and 1 base for J; bases not matched to a gene: 6. The length of the CDR3 is 16 residues. The germline V gene has CDR1 MDHEN and CDR2 SYDVKM. The CDR3, as DNA: TGTGCCAGCAGGGCCCCGGGACAGGGGTCCTACAATGAGCAGTTCTTC. The encoded protein is CASRAPGQGSYNEQFF.

Here the CDR3 reads CASSAEGYGTEAFF. In DNA, the CDR3 is TGTGCCAGCAGCGCGGAGGGGTATGGCACTGAAGCTTTCTTT. The V and J genes are TRBV6-4 and TRBJ1-1, with D possibly TRBD1 on 5 matching bases. Germline CDR1 reads MRHNA; CDR2 reads SNTAGT. The CDR3 covers 14 residues. Between the trimmed V and J ends, which lost 6 bases and 4 bases, there was a span of 15 bases.

The chain has TRBV6-5 and TRBJ1-2; unclear D gene. Trimming shortened V by 10 bases and J by 4 bases, and 13 bases separated the two germline ends. Germline CDR1 is MNHEY and CDR2 is SVGAGI. The CDR3 has 12 amino acids. The CDR3 nucleotides are TGTGCCACCACACGGGATAGCTATGGCTACACCTTC. Protein sequence: CATTRDSYGYTF.

The chain carries TRBV30 and TRBJ1-6; TRBD1 aligns across 8 bases. V lost 5 bases and J lost 6; bases outside the gene matches: 6. Looked up from germline, CDR1 is GTSNPN and CDR2 is SVGIG (reference sequence). This CDR3 region has 14 residues. Written as DNA, the CDR3 is TGTGCCTGGTGTCGGACAGGGCTTAATTCACCCCTCCACTTT. Encoded protein: CAWCRTGLNSPLHF.

The chain uses TRBV5-1 and TRBJ1-5; 8 bases fit TRBD1. Per the germline V gene, CDR1 is SGHRS and CDR2 is YFSETQ. Trimming at V came to 0 bases and at J to 7 bases, leaving 9 bases not matched to a gene. This CDR3 contains 16 residues. DNA for the CDR3: TGCGCCAGCAGCTTGGGCCCGACAGGGGAAAGCCAGCCCCAGCATTTT. This translates into CASSLGPTGESQPQHF.

The V call is TRBV4-3, the J call TRBJ2-2, with 15 bases identical to TRBD2. There are 18 residues in the CDR3. Trimming removed 4 bases from V and 3 bases from J; junction bases left unmatched: 6. The V gene's germline CDR1 is LGHNA and CDR2 YSLEER. The CDR3 protein is CASSPGLAGGPDTGELFF. The CDR3 DNA sequence: TGCGCCAGCAGCCCAGGACTAGCGGGGGGGCCTGACACCGGGGAGCTGTTTTTT.

In this sample, this clone turned up once. This chain connects TRBV7-6 to TRBJ2-1; the match to TRBD2 covers 11 bases. The CDR3 length is 17 residues. Germline V gives CDR1 SGHVS, CDR2 FNYEAQ. After removal of 5 bases from V and 2 bases from J, the junction contained 8 bases not matched to a gene. CDR3 in DNA: TGTGCCAGCAGCCCATCCCTTAGCGGGGGGGCCTACAATGAGCAGTTCTTC. Its protein is CASSPSLSGGAYNEQFF.

The chain links TRBV27 to TRBJ1-4; 9 bases map to TRBD1. J gave up 3 bases and V 3 bases, and 5 bases lay outside the gene matches. The CDR3 extends over 16 amino acids. CDR1 is MNHEY, CDR2 SMNVEV, per germline (reference sequence). DNA for the CDR3: TGTGCCAGCAGTTTTGACAGGGGGAGGCCTAATGAAAAACTGTTTTTT. It translates to CASSFDRGRPNEKLFF. The full variable domain, its missing parts supplied by reference TRBV27 and TRBJ1-4, is EAQVTQNPRYLITVTGKKLTVTCSQNMNHEYMSWYRQDPGLGLRQIYYSMNVEVTDKGDVPEGYKVSRKEKRNFPLILESPSPNQTSLYFCASSFDRGRPNEKLFFGSGTQLSVL.